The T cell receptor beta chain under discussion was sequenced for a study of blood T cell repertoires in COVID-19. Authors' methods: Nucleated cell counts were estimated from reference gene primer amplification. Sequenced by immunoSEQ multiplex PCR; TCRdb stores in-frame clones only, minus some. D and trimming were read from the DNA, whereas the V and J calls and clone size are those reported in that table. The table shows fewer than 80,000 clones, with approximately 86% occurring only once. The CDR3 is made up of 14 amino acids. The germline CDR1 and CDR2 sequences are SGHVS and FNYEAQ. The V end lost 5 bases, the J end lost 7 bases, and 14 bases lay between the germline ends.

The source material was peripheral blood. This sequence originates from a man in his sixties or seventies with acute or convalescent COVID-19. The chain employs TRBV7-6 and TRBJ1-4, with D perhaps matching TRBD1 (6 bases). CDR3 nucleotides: TGTGCCAGCAGCCTCCGGGGGGCTGGTGAAAAACTGTTTTTT. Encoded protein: CASSLRGAGEKLFF.